This T cell receptor beta chain was found in a study of T-cell memory formation after mild COVID-19. Study findings and constraints: Among contracting clones, CD4+ were mainly CM/EM and CD8+ enriched in EMRA. Cross-reactive memory seemingly joined, as some responding clones were found in pre-infection memory. There was a balanced CD4/CD8 profile in clones contracting day 15 to 85, and later expanders leaned CD4+.

After 5'RACE with constant-segment primers, TCR alpha and TCR beta cDNA libraries carrying sample barcodes and UMIs were obtained. TCRdb called the 5' RACE reads again in MiXCR, with one record for every CDR3 protein. The data show 50,000 or so distinct CDR3 sequences, more than 9% seen once. This clonotype was seen a few times. Its specificity is not known. The sample was PBMCs or a T cell subset sorted from them (not recorded which). The TCR was taken from a man younger than 35 who had mild COVID-19 (a few samples of this study predate the infection). Cell type and time point are not known.

CDR3 amino acids: CASSLVAGSNQPQHF. The CDR3 nucleotides are TGCGCCAGCAGCTTGGTTGCGGGGAGCAATCAGCCCCAGCATTTT. V usage is TRBV5-1 and J usage is TRBJ1-5; D is uncertain. V was pared by 0 bases and J by 1 base, with 8 bases between. Looked up from germline, CDR1 is SGHRS and CDR2 is YFSETQ. This CDR3 region has 15 residues.